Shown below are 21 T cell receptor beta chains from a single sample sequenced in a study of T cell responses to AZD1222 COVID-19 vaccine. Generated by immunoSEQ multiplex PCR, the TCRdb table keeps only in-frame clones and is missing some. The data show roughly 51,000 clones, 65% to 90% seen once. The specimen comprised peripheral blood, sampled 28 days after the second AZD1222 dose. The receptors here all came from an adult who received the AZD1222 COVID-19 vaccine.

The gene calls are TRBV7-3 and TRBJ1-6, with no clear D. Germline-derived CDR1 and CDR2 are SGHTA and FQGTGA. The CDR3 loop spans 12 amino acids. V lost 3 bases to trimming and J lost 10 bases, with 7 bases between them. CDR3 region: CASSFNQSPLHF. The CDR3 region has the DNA TGTGCCAGCAGCTTTAACCAGTCACCCCTCCACTTT. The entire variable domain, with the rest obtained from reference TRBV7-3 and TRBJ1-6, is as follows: GAGVSQTPSNKVTEKGKYVELRCDPISGHTALYWYRQSLGQGPEFLIYFQGTGAADDSGLPNDRFFAVRPEGSVSTLKIQRTERGDSAVYLCASSFNQSPLHFGNGTRLTVT.

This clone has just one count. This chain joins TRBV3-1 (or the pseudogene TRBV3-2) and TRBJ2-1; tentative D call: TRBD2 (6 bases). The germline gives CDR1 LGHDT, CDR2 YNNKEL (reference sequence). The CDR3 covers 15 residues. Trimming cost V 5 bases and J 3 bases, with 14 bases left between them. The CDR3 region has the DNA TGTGCCAGCAGCAAAAATAGCGGCCACTACAATGAGCAGTTCTTC. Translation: CASSKNSGHYNEQFF.

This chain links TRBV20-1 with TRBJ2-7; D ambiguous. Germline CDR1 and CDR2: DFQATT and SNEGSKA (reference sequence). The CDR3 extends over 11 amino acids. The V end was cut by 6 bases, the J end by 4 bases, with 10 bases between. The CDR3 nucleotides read TGCAGTGCGAGACACGAGTACGAGCAGTACTTC. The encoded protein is CSARHEYEQYF.

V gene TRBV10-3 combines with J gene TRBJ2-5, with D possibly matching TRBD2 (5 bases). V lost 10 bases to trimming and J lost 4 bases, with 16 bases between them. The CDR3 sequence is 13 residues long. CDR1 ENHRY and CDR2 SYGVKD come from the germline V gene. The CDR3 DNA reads TGTGCCACCACTCCGGCTGCGGGAGAGACCCAGTACTTC. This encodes CATTPAAGETQYF.

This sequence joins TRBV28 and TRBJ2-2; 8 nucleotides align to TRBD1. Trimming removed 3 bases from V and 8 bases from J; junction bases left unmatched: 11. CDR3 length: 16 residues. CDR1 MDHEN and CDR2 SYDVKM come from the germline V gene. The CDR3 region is CASSLSTGTGGGELFF. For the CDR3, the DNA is TGTGCCAGCAGTTTGTCTACCGGGACAGGTGGGGGGGAGCTGTTTTTT.

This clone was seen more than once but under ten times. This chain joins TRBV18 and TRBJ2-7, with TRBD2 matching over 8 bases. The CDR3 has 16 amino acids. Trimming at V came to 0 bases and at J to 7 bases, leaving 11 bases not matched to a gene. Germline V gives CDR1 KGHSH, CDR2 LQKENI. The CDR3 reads CASSPPAGGLGGEQYF. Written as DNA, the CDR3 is TGTGCCAGCTCACCACCGGCGGGAGGATTAGGAGGGGAGCAGTACTTC.

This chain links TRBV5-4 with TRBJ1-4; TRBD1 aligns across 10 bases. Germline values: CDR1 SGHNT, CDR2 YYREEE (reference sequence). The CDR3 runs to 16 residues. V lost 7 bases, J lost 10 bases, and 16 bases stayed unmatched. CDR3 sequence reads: CASEPTWDRGKGKLFF. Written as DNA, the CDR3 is TGTGCCAGCGAACCGACTTGGGACAGGGGTAAGGGAAAACTGTTTTTT.

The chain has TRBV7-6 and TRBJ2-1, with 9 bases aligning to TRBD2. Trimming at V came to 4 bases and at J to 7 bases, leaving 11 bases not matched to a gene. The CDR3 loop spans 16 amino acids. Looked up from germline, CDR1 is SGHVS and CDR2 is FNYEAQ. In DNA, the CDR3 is TGTGCCAGCAGCTCCAGGAGGGGGACTAGCTATAATGAGCAGTTCTTC. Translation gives CASSSRRGTSYNEQFF.

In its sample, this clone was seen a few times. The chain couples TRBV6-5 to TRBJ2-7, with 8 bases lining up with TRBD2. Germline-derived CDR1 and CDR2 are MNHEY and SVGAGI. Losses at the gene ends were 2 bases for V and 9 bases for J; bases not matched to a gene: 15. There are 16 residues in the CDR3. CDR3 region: CASSYATTSGSGRQYF. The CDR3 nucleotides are TGTGCCAGCAGTTACGCGACGACCAGCGGGAGCGGTCGGCAGTACTTC.

The CDR3 region is CASSVPGRAQETQYF. The CDR3 region has the DNA TGTGCCAGCAGCGTACCCGGGAGGGCACAAGAGACCCAGTACTTC. The chain has TRBV9 and TRBJ2-5; 8 positions agree with TRBD2. Germline values: CDR1 SGDLS, CDR2 YYNGEE. The CDR3 runs to 15 residues. With V trimmed by 1 base and J by 2 bases, 4 bases remained unmatched.

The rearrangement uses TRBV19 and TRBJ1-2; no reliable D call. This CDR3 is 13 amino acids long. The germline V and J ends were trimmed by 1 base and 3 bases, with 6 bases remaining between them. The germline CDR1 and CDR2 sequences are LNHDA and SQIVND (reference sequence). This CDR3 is CASSIVGYYGYTF. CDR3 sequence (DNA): TGTGCCAGTAGTATAGTCGGGTACTATGGCTACACCTTC.

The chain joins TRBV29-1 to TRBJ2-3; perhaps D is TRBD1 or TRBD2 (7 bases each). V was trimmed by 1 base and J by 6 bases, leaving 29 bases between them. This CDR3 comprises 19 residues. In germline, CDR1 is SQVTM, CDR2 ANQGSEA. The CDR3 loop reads CSVEAFPGGGAWVRDTQYF. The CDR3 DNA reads TGCAGCGTTGAAGCCTTTCCAGGGGGGGGCGCGTGGGTGCGGGATACGCAGTATTTT.

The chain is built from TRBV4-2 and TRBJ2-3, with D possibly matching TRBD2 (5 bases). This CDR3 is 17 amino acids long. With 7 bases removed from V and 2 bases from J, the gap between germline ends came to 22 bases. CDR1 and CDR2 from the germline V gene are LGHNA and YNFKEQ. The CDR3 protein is CASTPLAQRLITDTQYF. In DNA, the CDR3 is TGTGCCAGCACCCCCCTAGCCCAGCGCCTTATCACAGATACGCAGTATTTT.

The CDR3, as DNA: TGCGCCAGCTGGGGGACTAGCGGGAGTTTTGCCTACGAGCAGTACTTC. Encoded protein: CASWGTSGSFAYEQYF. The genes are TRBV5-1 and TRBJ2-7; 14 nucleotides align to TRBD2. The germline V gene has CDR1 SGHRS and CDR2 YFSETQ. V trimming: 7 bases; J trimming: 2 bases; junction bases outside the gene matches: 8. The CDR3 spans 16 residues.

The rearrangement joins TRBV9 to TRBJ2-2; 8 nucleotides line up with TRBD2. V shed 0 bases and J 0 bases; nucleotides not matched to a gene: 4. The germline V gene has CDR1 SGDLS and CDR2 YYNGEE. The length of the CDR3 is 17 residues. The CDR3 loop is CASSVAGGLANTGELFF. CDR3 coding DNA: TGTGCCAGCAGCGTAGCTGGGGGACTAGCGAACACCGGGGAGCTGTTTTTT.

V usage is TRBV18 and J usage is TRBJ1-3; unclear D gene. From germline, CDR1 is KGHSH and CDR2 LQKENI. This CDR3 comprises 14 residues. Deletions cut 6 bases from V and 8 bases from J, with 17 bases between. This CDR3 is CASSESWREDTIYF. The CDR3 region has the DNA TGTGCCAGCTCCGAGTCATGGAGGGAGGACACCATATATTTT.

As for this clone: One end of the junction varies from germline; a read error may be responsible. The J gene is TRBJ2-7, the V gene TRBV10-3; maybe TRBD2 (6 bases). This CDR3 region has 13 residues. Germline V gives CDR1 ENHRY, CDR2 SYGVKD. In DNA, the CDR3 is TGTGCCATCAGTGGGGGCCGCCAGGGAGGTATGGACTTC. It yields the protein CAISGGRQGGMDF.

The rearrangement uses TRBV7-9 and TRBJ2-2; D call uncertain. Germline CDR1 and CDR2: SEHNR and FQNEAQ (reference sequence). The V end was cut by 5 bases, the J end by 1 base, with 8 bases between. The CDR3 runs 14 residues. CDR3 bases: TGTGCCAGCAGCATACATGAGAACACCGGGGAGCTGTTTTTT. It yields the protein CASSIHENTGELFF.

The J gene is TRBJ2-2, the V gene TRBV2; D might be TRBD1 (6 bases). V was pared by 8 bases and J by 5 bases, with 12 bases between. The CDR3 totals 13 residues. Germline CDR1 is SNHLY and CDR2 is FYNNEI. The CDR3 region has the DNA TGTGCCAGCTGCAGGGGTTGGACCGGGGAGCTGTTTTTT. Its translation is CASCRGWTGELFF.

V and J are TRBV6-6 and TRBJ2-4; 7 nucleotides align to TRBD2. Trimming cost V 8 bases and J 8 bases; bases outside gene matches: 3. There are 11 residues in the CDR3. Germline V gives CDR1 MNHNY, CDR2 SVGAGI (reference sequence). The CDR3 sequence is CASSGGYIQYF. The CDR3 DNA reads TGTGCCAGCTCCGGGGGGTACATTCAGTACTTC.

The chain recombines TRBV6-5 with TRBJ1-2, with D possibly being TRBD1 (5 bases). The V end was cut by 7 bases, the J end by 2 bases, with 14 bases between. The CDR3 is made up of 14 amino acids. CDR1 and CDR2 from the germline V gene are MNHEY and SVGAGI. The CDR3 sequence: CASTGADGNYGYTF. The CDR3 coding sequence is TGTGCCAGCACTGGGGCCGACGGGAACTATGGCTACACCTTC.